A single sample gave rise to the 31 T cell receptor beta chains below, sequenced in a study of OX40 agonist ivuxolimab in advanced cancers. Some clones are missing from TCRdb's copy, which holds only in-frame ones; the method was immunoSEQ multiplex PCR. The sample carries about 70,000 clones, around 90% recorded once. This sample comprised CD4+ or CD8+ T cells sorted from blood, obtained in a trial of the OX40 agonist ivuxolimab. The receptors shown here come from an adult with an advanced solid tumor such as melanoma, head and neck, liver or kidney cancer.

The chain carries TRBV5-1 and TRBJ2-3; the D is unclear. The germline V gene has CDR1 SGHRS and CDR2 YFSETQ. The CDR3 consists of 15 residues. Trimming shortened V by 4 bases and J by 1 base, and 13 bases separated the two germline ends. The DNA of the CDR3 is TGCGCCAGCAGCCTCGGAGATGTGGGCACAGATACGCAGTATTTT. As protein: CASSLGDVGTDTQYF.

This clone occurred once. The rearrangement links TRBV9 to TRBJ2-7; weak D call: TRBD2 (6 bases). Germline V gene sequence: CDR1 SGDLS, CDR2 YYNGEE. The CDR3 has 14 residues. The V end was cut by 0 bases, the J end by 3 bases, with 10 bases between. The CDR3 sequence: CASSVGLASYEQYF. CDR3 nucleotide sequence: TGTGCCAGCAGCGTAGGGCTAGCGAGCTACGAGCAGTACTTC.

V gene TRBV28 combines with J gene TRBJ2-7; 7 nucleotides agree with TRBD2. The J segment lost 3 bases and the V segment lost 5 bases, leaving 7 bases of the junction unmatched. This CDR3 has 14 residues. Germline CDR1 is MDHEN and CDR2 is SYDVKM. The CDR3 bases are TGTGCCAGCAGTGGGGGGGACCTTAGCTACGAGCAGTACTTC. Protein sequence: CASSGGDLSYEQYF.

The J gene is TRBJ2-7, the V gene TRBV21-1; the table's D call TRBD2 went unverified against the DNA. TRBV21-1 is an annotated pseudogene. The CDR3 runs 15 residues. CDR3 residues: CASSPKERENYEQYF. The CDR3 nucleotides read TGTGCCAGCAGCCCAAAGGAGCGGGAGAACTACGAGCAGTACTTC.

The chain couples TRBV15 to TRBJ2-1; a possible D gene is TRBD2 (6 bases). Germline-derived CDR1 and CDR2 are LNHNV and YYDKDF (reference sequence). This CDR3 has 15 residues. Trimming took 0 bases from V and 11 from J, leaving 17 bases between them. This CDR3 reads CATSRESSLANQQFF. The CDR3 DNA reads as TGTGCCACCAGCAGAGAATCCTCGCTAGCGAATCAGCAGTTCTTC.

This rearrangement joins TRBV18 to TRBJ2-1; no clear D. CDR3 length: 13 residues. V was trimmed by 3 bases and J by 3 bases, leaving 6 bases between them. Germline CDR1 and CDR2: KGHSH and LQKENI. CDR3 sequence reads: CASSPDIYNEQFF. In DNA form, the CDR3 reads TGTGCCAGCTCACCCGACATCTACAATGAGCAGTTCTTC.

For the CDR3, the DNA is TGTGCCAACACGGGACAGGGAACCGGGGAGCTGTTTTTT. Protein: CANTGQGTGELFF. The chain recombines TRBV7-9 with TRBJ2-2; TRBD1 matches at 9 bases. J gave up 5 bases and V 10 bases, and 5 bases lay outside the gene matches. Germline V gene lookup returns CDR1 SEHNR and CDR2 FQNEAQ (reference sequence). The CDR3 runs 13 residues. Supplemented by reference TRBV7-9 and TRBJ2-2, the full variable domain reads DTGVSQNPRHKITKRGQNVTFRCDPISEHNRLYWYRQTLGQGPEFLTYFQNEAQLEKSRLLSDRFSAERPKGSFSTLEIQRTEQGDSAMYLCANTGQGTGELFFGEGSRLTVL.

V gene TRBV28 combines with J gene TRBJ2-1, with TRBD2 matching 10 bases. Germline CDR1 is MDHEN and CDR2 is SYDVKM. The V gene end was trimmed by 8 bases and the J gene end by 8 bases; junction bases not matched to a gene: 12. The CDR3 contains 15 residues. The CDR3 spells CASRPLAGPHHEQFF. Here the CDR3 DNA reads TGTGCCAGCCGACCACTAGCGGGACCTCACCATGAGCAGTTCTTC.

The chain uses TRBV7-3 and TRBJ2-2, with 9 bases that match TRBD1. V trimming: 3 bases; J trimming: 1 base; junction bases outside the gene matches: 9. This CDR3 spans 18 amino acids. Per the germline V gene, CDR1 is SGHTA and CDR2 is FQGTGA. DNA for the CDR3: TGTGCCAGCAGCTTTTCCCCGGGACAGGGTGGGAACACCGGGGAGCTGTTTTTT. Protein: CASSFSPGQGGNTGELFF. Together with reference TRBV7-3 and TRBJ2-2, the CDR3 gives the full variable domain: GAGVSQTPSNKVTEKGKYVELRCDPISGHTALYWYRQSLGQGPEFLIYFQGTGAADDSGLPNDRFFAVRPEGSVSTLKIQRTERGDSAVYLCASSFSPGQGGNTGELFFGEGSRLTVL.

This clone was seen once. The chain carries TRBV6-1 and TRBJ2-7, with D uncertain. V dropped 2 bases and J dropped 2 bases, with 10 bases sitting between them. The CDR3 is made up of 14 amino acids. Germline assignment: CDR1 MNHNS and CDR2 SASEGT. CDR3 in DNA: TGTGCCAGCAGTGAAAGCAGGAAACCCTACGAGCAGTACTTC. Amino acids: CASSESRKPYEQYF.

The DNA for the CDR3 is TGTGCTAGTGGTTTGCCGACAGGGGAGGGAAACACCATATATTTT. This gives the protein CASGLPTGEGNTIYF. The chain links TRBV12-5 to TRBJ1-3; TRBD1 matches 8 bases. Looked up from germline, CDR1 is LGHNT and CDR2 is FRNRAP. V was clipped by 2 bases and J by 4 bases; unmatched bases: 4. This CDR3 region has 15 residues.

The chain recombines TRBV27 with TRBJ1-5, with D possibly TRBD1 on 6 matching bases. V was trimmed by 2 bases and J by 6 bases, leaving 14 bases between them. Germline values: CDR1 MNHEY, CDR2 SMNVEV (reference sequence). This CDR3 is 15 amino acids long. CDR3 sequence: CASSLRGATGQPQHF. The DNA of the CDR3 is TGTGCCAGCAGTTTAAGGGGGGCTACCGGTCAGCCCCAGCATTTT.

The chain links TRBV7-8 to TRBJ2-3; TRBD1 or TRBD2 may be the D gene (5 bases each). The CDR3 is 13 amino acids. Germline V gene lookup returns CDR1 SGHVS and CDR2 FQNEAQ. The V end lost 5 bases, the J end lost 1 base, and 7 bases lay between the germline ends. The CDR3 region is CASSRDRTDTQYF. CDR3 sequence (DNA): TGTGCCAGCAGCCGGGACCGCACAGATACGCAGTATTTT. The complete variable domain, with remaining parts taken from reference TRBV7-8 and TRBJ2-3, reads GAGVSQSPRYKVAKRGQDVALRCDPISGHVSLFWYQQALGQGPEFLTYFQNEAQLDKSGLPSDRFFAERPEGSVSTLKIQRTQQEDSAVYLCASSRDRTDTQYFGPGTRLTVL.

V gene TRBV7-2 combines with J gene TRBJ2-7, with D uncertain. The CDR3 consists of 14 residues. Trimming removed 6 bases at V and 3 bases at J, with 15 bases between. In germline, CDR1 is SGHTA, CDR2 FQGNSA. This CDR3 is CASSREVGLYEQYF. CDR3 coding DNA: TGTGCCAGCAGTAGAGAGGTAGGGCTCTACGAGCAGTACTTC.

The CDR3 DNA reads as TGTGCCAGCAGCTTGGGGGCAGGTAGCTTGAATTCACCCCTCCACTTT. Its translation is CASSLGAGSLNSPLHF. J is TRBJ1-6 and V is TRBV5-4; D unclear. Between the trimmed V and J ends, which lost 0 bases and 7 bases, there was a span of 14 bases. The germline V gene has CDR1 SGHNT and CDR2 YYREEE (reference sequence). This CDR3 has 16 residues.

The CDR3 DNA follows: TGCGCCAGCAGCTTGAGTACTAGCGGGGGCTCCTACGAGCAGTACTTC. It encodes CASSLSTSGGSYEQYF. The genes are TRBV5-1 and TRBJ2-7; the match to TRBD2 covers 11 bases. The CDR3 extends over 16 amino acids. Germline CDR1 SGHRS, CDR2 YFSETQ. Trimming took 1 base from V and 0 from J; bases not matched to a gene: 3.

The V and J genes are TRBV19 and TRBJ1-5; no clear D gene. Trimming took 8 bases from V and 0 from J, leaving 20 bases between them. Germline V gene data show CDR1 as LNHDA and CDR2 as SQIVND (reference sequence). CDR3 length equals 17 residues. CDR3 bases: TGTGCCAGTTTTGGCCAGAATAAAGGATATAGCAATCAGCCCCAGCATTTT. It is translated as CASFGQNKGYSNQPQHF.

The chain couples TRBV6-5 to TRBJ2-7, with D possibly matching TRBD1 (6 bases). The germline CDR1 and CDR2 sequences are MNHEY and SVGAGI. The CDR3 spans 14 residues. V was trimmed by 6 bases and J by 3 bases, leaving 15 bases between them. CDR3 DNA: TGTGCCAGCAGCCGTAACAGGGATAGCTACGAGCAGTACTTC. Its translation is CASSRNRDSYEQYF.

The chain combines TRBV15 with TRBJ2-7, with TRBD1 as a possible D gene (6 bases). V dropped 0 bases and J dropped 3 bases, with 12 bases sitting between them. Germline CDR1 is LNHNV and CDR2 is YYDKDF (reference sequence). The CDR3 is made up of 15 amino acids. The DNA of the CDR3 is TGTGCCACCAGCAGAGATCCCACAGGGCGCTACGAGCAGTACTTC. Translation: CATSRDPTGRYEQYF.

V usage is TRBV5-8 and J usage is TRBJ2-7; perhaps TRBD1 as D (5 bases). Trimming took off 0 bases at V and 8 bases at J, with 9 bases between the two ends. The germline CDR1 and CDR2 sequences are SGHTS and YDEGEE. This CDR3 region has 12 residues. DNA for the CDR3: TGTGCCAGCAGCTTGGGGGGCGGCCAGCAGTACTTC. Its translation: CASSLGGGQQYF.

The chain uses TRBV23-1 and TRBJ2-1, with D perhaps TRBD1 or TRBD2 (6 bases each). TRBV23-1 is an ORF for which the function is uncertain. Trimming took off 2 bases at V and 8 bases at J, with 7 bases between the two ends. The CDR3 is made up of 12 amino acids. The CDR3 is CASSQRGDEQFF. DNA for the CDR3: TGCGCCAGCAGTCAAAGGGGGGATGAGCAGTTCTTC.

V gene TRBV29-1 combines with J gene TRBJ2-7, with 7 bases lining up with TRBD2. The CDR3 runs 11 residues. Germline CDR1 is SQVTM and CDR2 is ANQGSEA. V lost 6 bases to trimming and J lost 3 bases; unmatched junction nucleotides: 2. The CDR3, as DNA: TGCAGCGTAGGACTAGGCTACGAGCAGTACTTC. Its translation: CSVGLGYEQYF.

This chain links TRBV9 with TRBJ2-1; D remains unclear. The V end lost 0 bases, the J end lost 7 bases, and 14 bases lay between the germline ends. CDR3 length: 15 amino acids. Germline V gene lookup returns CDR1 SGDLS and CDR2 YYNGEE. CDR3 sequence reads: CASSVGDSLINEQFF. The CDR3 region has the DNA TGTGCCAGCAGCGTAGGAGATAGCTTAATTAATGAGCAGTTCTTC.

The chain recombines TRBV11-2 with TRBJ1-6, with 9 bases aligning to TRBD1. This CDR3 is 15 amino acids long. Looked up from germline, CDR1 is SGHAT and CDR2 is FQNNGV. The V gene end was trimmed by 5 bases and the J gene end by 10 bases; junction bases not matched to a gene: 9. The CDR3 here is CASSPGTGWGSPLHF. The CDR3 nucleotides read TGTGCCAGCAGCCCCGGGACAGGGTGGGGCTCACCCCTCCACTTT. The variable domain in full, with the rest retrieved from reference TRBV11-2 and TRBJ1-6, is EAGVAQSPRYKIIEKRQSVAFWCNPISGHATLYWYQQILGQGPKLLIQFQNNGVVDDSQLPKDRFSAERLKGVDSTLKIQPAKLEDSAVYLCASSPGTGWGSPLHFGNGTRLTVT.

The chain couples TRBV5-4 to TRBJ1-1; TRBD1 aligns across 7 bases. The CDR3 has 14 amino acids. The V gene's germline CDR1 is SGHNT and CDR2 YYREEE (reference sequence). V gave up 4 bases and J gave up 5 bases; unmatched junction bases: 8. The CDR3 region has the DNA TGTGCCAGCAGCAAGACAGGGAGGAGGACTGAAGCTTTCTTT. It translates to CASSKTGRRTEAFF.

The chain has TRBV7-9 and TRBJ2-7, with TRBD2 as a possible D gene (5 bases). V was pared by 5 bases and J by 5 bases, with 22 bases between. Germline-derived CDR1 and CDR2 are SEHNR and FQNEAQ (reference sequence). The CDR3 loop spans 16 amino acids. CDR3 nucleotides: TGTGCCAGCAGCCCCAAGCGGAGGCTCCAGTTAGACGAGCAGTACTTC. It translates to CASSPKRRLQLDEQYF.

This chain joins TRBV10-1 and TRBJ2-1; 7 bases are a match to TRBD2. J gave up 8 bases and V 4 bases, and 8 bases lay outside the gene matches. The CDR3 is made up of 14 amino acids. Germline V gene sequence: CDR1 WNHNN, CDR2 SYGVQD (reference sequence). CDR3 sequence reads: CASSVGGSKDEQFF. The CDR3 nucleotides read TGCGCCAGCAGTGTTGGCGGGAGTAAAGATGAGCAGTTCTTC.

This clone is a singleton in its sample. The J gene is TRBJ1-1, the V gene TRBV11-2; D might be TRBD1 (6 bases). Germline-derived CDR1 and CDR2 are SGHAT and FQNNGV. V lost 5 bases and J lost 8, with 15 bases in between. The CDR3 contains 13 residues. The CDR3 nucleotides read TGTGCCAGCAGCCAAGGGCAGGGGAGGGAAGCTTTCTTT. Protein product: CASSQGQGREAFF.

The V gene is TRBV9, the J gene TRBJ2-2; D is perhaps TRBD1 (6 bases). V lost 5 bases to trimming and J lost 2 bases, with 10 bases between them. Germline V gene lookup returns CDR1 SGDLS and CDR2 YYNGEE. This CDR3 is built from 14 residues. The CDR3 bases are TGTGCCAGCAGAATGGGGGCTAACACCGGGGAGCTGTTTTTT. This gives the protein CASRMGANTGELFF. Full variable domain (remainder filled in from reference TRBV9 and TRBJ2-2): DSGVTQTPKHLITATGQRVTLRCSPRSGDLSVYWYQQSLDQGLQFLIQYYNGEERAKGNILERFSAQQFPDLHSELNLSSLELGDSALYFCASRMGANTGELFFGEGSRLTVL.

The chain has TRBV5-1 and TRBJ1-1; D remains ambiguous. Germline loops: CDR1 SGHRS, CDR2 YFSETQ. The CDR3 consists of 15 residues. V was trimmed by 0 bases and J by 0 bases, leaving 9 bases between them. The DNA of the CDR3 is TGCGCCAGCAGCTTGGGACCGCTCATGAACACTGAAGCTTTCTTT. Protein product: CASSLGPLMNTEAFF.

J is TRBJ2-7 and V is TRBV5-4; maybe TRBD1 (6 bases). The CDR3 covers 13 residues. Germline V gives CDR1 SGHNT, CDR2 YYREEE (reference sequence). Trimming took 5 bases from V and 1 from J, leaving 10 bases between them. The CDR3: CASRDSPSYEQYF. CDR3 in DNA: TGTGCCAGCAGGGACAGCCCGTCCTACGAGCAGTACTTC.